Below are 5 T cell receptor beta chains sequenced from a single sample in a study of T cells in localized non-small cell lung cancer. Sequencing was performed with immunoSEQ multiplex PCR; in TCRdb, only in-frame clones are kept and a portion is missing. Among tens of thousands of clones listed, about nine tenths were seen once. The material sequenced was peripheral blood, taken before any cancer treatment. All receptors derive from a man aged 40 to 70 with stage I squamous cell lung carcinoma.

The chain's CDR3 is CASSERGDQGRETQYF. For the CDR3, the DNA is TGCGCCAGCAGCGAAAGGGGGGACCAGGGGCGGGAGACCCAGTACTTC. The rearrangement uses TRBV5-1 and TRBJ2-5, with D possibly being TRBD1 or TRBD2 (6 bases each). There are 16 residues in the CDR3. Trimming removed 4 bases from V and 5 bases from J, with 21 bases in between. The germline V gene encodes CDR1 SGHRS and CDR2 YFSETQ.

This chain links TRBV27 with TRBJ2-7, with 7 bases that match TRBD2. This CDR3 comprises 16 residues. Germline V gene sequence: CDR1 MNHEY, CDR2 SMNVEV (reference sequence). The J segment lost 0 bases and the V segment lost 6 bases, leaving 11 bases of the junction unmatched. The CDR3 sequence: CASSPTGGGSSYEQYF. CDR3 in DNA: TGTGCCAGCAGCCCCACCGGGGGAGGGAGCTCCTACGAGCAGTACTTC.

This sequence joins TRBV14 and TRBJ1-2, with TRBD1 matching over 7 bases. Germline V gives CDR1 SGHDN, CDR2 FVKESK. There are 13 residues in the CDR3. The V gene end was trimmed by 1 base and the J gene end by 7 bases; junction bases not matched to a gene: 3. CDR3 protein: CASSQVTGAGYTF. The CDR3 region has the DNA TGTGCCAGCAGCCAAGTTACAGGGGCTGGCTACACCTTC.

The rearrangement joins TRBV4-2 to TRBJ1-5, with TRBD1 as a possible D gene (5 bases). Trimming pared 1 base from V and 5 bases from J, leaving 12 bases between. CDR1 is LGHNA, CDR2 YNFKEQ, per germline. This CDR3 is built from 15 residues. The CDR3 nucleotides are TGTGCCAGCAGCCAAGGACTAGGGGTGGATCAGCCCCAGCATTTT. Amino acid sequence: CASSQGLGVDQPQHF.

The V call is TRBV7-3, the J call TRBJ2-2; D call uncertain. The CDR3 covers 12 residues. The V and J ends lost 3 bases and 4 bases respectively, with 3 bases between them. Germline V CDR1 and CDR2: SGHTA, FQGTGA. CDR3 DNA sequence: TGTGCCAGCAGCTTGGCCACCGGGGAGCTGTTTTTT. This gives the protein CASSLATGELFF.